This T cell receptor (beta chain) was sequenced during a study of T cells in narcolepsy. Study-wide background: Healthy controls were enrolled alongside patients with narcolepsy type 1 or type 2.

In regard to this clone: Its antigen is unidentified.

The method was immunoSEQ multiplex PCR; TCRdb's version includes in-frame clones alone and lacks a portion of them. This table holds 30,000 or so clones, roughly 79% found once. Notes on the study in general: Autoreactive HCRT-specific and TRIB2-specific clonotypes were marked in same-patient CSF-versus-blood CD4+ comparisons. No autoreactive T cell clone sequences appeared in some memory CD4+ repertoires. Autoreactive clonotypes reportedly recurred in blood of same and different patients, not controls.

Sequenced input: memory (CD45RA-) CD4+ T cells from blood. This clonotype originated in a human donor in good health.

DNA for the CDR3: TGTGCCAGCAGCATAGACGGCGGCTATGGCTACACCTTC. Its translation is CASSIDGGYGYTF. The chain employs TRBV6-4 and TRBJ1-2, with no clear D. The CDR3 is 13 amino acids. V was pared by 6 bases and J by 4 bases, with 12 bases between. Per the germline V gene, CDR1 is MRHNA and CDR2 is SNTAGT.